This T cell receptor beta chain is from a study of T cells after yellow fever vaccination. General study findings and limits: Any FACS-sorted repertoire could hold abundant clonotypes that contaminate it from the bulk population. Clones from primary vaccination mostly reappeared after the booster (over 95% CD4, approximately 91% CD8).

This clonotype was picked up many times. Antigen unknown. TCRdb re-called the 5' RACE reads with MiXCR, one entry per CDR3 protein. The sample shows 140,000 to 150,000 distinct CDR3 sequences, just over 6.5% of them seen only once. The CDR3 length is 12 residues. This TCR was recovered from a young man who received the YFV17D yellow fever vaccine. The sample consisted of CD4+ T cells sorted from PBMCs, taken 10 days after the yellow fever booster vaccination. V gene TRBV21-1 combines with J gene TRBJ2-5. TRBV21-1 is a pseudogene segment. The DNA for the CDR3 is TGTGCCAGCAGCAAAGTTAAGGAGACCCAGTACTTC. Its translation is CASSKVKETQYF.